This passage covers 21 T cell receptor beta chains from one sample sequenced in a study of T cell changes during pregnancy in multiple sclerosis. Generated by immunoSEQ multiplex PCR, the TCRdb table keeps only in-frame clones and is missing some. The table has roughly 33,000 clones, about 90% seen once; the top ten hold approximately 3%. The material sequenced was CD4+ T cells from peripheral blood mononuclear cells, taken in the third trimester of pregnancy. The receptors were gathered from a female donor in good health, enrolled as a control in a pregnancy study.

For the CDR3, the DNA is TGTGCCAGCAGTGAACAGTCTAGCGGGGTCAATGAGCAGTTCTTC. It codes for CASSEQSSGVNEQFF. J is TRBJ2-1 and V is TRBV6-1, with TRBD2 identical over 9 bases. The junction had 5 bases not matched to a gene; V was cut back by 2 bases and J by 6 bases. CDR3 length equals 15 residues. CDR1 and CDR2 from the germline V gene are MNHNS and SASEGT.

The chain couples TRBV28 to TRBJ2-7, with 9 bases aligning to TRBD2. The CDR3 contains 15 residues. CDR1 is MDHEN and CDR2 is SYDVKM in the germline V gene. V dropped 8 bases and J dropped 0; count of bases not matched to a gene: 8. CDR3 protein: CASLGLAGNSYEQYF. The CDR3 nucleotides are TGTGCCAGCCTCGGGCTAGCGGGGAACTCCTACGAGCAGTACTTC.

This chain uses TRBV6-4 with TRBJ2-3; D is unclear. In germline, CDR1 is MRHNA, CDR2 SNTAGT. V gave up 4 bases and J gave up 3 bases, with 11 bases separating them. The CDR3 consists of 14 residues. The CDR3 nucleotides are TGTGCCAGCAGTGTCGAGGCCGGGACAGATACGCAGTATTTT. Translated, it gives CASSVEAGTDTQYF.

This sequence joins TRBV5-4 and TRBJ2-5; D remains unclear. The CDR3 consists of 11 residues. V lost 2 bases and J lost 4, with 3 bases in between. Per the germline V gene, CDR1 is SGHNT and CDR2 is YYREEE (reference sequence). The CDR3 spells CASSFLETQYF. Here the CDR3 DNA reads TGTGCCAGCAGCTTTCTAGAGACCCAGTACTTC.

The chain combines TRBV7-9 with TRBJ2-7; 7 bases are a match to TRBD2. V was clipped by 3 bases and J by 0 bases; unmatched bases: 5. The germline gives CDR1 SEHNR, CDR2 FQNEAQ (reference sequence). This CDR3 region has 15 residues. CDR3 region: CASSFLADPSYEQYF. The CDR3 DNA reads TGTGCCAGCAGCTTTCTAGCGGACCCCTCCTACGAGCAGTACTTC.

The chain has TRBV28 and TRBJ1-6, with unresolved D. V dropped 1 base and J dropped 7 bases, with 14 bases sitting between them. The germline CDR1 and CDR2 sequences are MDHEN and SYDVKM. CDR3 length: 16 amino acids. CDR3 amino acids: CASSLLARLPNSPLHF. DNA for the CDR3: TGTGCCAGCAGTTTATTAGCGAGGCTACCCAATTCACCCCTCCACTTT.

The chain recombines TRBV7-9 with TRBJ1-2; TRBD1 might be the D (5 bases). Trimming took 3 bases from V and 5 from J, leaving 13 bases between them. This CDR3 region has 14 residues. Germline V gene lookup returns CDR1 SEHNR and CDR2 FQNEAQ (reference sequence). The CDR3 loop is CASSLTVSGYGYTF. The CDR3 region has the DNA TGTGCCAGCAGCTTGACAGTATCCGGTTATGGCTACACCTTC.

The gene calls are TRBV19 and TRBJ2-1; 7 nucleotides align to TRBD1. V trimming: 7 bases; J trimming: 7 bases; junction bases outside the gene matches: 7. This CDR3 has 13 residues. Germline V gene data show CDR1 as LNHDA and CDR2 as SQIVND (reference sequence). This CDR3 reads CASTPTGLNEQFF. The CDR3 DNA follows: TGTGCCAGTACCCCGACAGGGTTGAATGAGCAGTTCTTC.

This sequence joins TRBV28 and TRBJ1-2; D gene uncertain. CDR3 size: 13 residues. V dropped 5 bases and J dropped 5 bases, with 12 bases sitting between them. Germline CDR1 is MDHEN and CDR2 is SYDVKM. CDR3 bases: TGTGCCAGCAGTCTAAGCGATCCTTATGGCTACACCTTC. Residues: CASSLSDPYGYTF.

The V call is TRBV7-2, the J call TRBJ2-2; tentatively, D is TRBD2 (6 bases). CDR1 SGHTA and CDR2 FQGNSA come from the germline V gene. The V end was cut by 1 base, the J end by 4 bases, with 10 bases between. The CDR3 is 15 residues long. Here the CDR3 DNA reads TGTGCCAGCAGCTTAGGCGGGGCAAGCACCGGGGAGCTGTTTTTT. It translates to CASSLGGASTGELFF.

CDR3: CASRGTGSYYGYTF. Here the CDR3 DNA reads TGTGCCAGCAGGGGGACAGGGTCCTACTATGGCTACACCTTC. This chain links TRBV6-5 with TRBJ1-2, with 9 bases that match TRBD1. The junction had 5 bases not matched to a gene; V was cut back by 6 bases and J by 3 bases. Germline V gene data show CDR1 as MNHEY and CDR2 as SVGAGI. This CDR3 contains 14 residues.

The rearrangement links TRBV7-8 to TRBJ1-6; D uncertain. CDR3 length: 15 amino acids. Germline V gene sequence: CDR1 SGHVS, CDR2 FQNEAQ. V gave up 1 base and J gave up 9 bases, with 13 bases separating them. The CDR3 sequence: CASSLERGEISPLHF. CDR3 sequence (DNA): TGTGCCAGCAGCTTAGAGCGGGGAGAGATTTCACCCCTCCACTTT. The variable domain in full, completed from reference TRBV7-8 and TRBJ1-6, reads GAGVSQSPRYKVAKRGQDVALRCDPISGHVSLFWYQQALGQGPEFLTYFQNEAQLDKSGLPSDRFFAERPEGSVSTLKIQRTQQEDSAVYLCASSLERGEISPLHFGNGTRLTVT.

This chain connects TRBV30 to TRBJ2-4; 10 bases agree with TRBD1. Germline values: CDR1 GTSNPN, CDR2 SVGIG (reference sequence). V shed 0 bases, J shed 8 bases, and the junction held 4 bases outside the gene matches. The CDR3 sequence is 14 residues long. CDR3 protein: CAWSVGDRGHIQYF. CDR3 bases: TGTGCCTGGAGTGTAGGGGACAGGGGACACATTCAGTACTTC. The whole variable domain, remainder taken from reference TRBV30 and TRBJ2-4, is SQTIHQWPATLVQPVGSPLSLECTVEGTSNPNLYWYRQAAGRGLQLLFYSVGIGQISSEVPQNLSASRPQDRQFILSSKKLLLSDSGFYLCAWSVGDRGHIQYFGAGTRLSVL.

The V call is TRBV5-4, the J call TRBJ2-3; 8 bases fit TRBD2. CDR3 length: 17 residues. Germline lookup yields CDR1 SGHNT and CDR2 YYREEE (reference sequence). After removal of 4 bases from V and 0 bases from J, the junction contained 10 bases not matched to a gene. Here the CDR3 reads CASSVRSGGPSTDTQYF. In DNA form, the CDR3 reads TGTGCCAGCAGCGTGCGATCGGGGGGGCCGAGCACAGATACGCAGTATTTT.

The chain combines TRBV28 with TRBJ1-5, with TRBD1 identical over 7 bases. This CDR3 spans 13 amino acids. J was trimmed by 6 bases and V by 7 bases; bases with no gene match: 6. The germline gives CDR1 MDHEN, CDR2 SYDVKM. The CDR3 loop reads CASTRGQPQPQHF. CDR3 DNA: TGTGCCAGCACCCGGGGACAGCCTCAGCCCCAGCATTTT.

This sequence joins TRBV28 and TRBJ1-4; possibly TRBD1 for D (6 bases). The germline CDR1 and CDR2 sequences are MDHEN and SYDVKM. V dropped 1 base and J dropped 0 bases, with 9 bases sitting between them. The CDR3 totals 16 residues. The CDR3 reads CASSLSGVPTNEKLFF. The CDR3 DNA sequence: TGTGCCAGCAGTTTATCAGGGGTTCCAACTAATGAAAAACTGTTTTTT.

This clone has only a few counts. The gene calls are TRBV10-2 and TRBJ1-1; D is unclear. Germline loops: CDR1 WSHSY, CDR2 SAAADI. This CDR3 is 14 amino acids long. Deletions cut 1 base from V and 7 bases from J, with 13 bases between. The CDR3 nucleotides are TGCGCCAGCAGTGAGTTGGAGGAGGGAAGTGAAGCTTTCTTT. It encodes CASSELEEGSEAFF.

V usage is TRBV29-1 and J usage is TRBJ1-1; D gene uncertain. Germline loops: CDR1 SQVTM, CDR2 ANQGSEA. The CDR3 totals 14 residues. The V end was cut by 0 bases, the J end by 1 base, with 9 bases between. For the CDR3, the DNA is TGCAGCGTTGAAGATGACCGGGGGAACACTGAAGCTTTCTTT. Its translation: CSVEDDRGNTEAFF.

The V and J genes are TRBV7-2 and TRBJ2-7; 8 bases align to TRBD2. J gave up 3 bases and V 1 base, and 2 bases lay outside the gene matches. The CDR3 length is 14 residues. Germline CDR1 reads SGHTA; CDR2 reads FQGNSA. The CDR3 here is CASSLGTSNYEQYF. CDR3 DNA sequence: TGTGCCAGCAGCTTAGGGACTAGCAACTACGAGCAGTACTTC.

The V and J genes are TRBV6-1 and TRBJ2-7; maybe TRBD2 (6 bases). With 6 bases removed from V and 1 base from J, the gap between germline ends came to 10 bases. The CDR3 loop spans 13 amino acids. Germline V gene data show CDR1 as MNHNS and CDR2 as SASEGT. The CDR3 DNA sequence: TGTGCCAGCAGAGGAGGGTTATCCTACGAGCAGTACTTC. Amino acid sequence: CASRGGLSYEQYF.

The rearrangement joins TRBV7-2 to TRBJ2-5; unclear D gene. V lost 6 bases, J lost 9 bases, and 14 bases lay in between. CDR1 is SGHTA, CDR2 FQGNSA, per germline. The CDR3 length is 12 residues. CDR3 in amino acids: CASSLSRRAQYF. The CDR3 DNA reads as TGTGCCAGCAGTTTAAGCCGTCGGGCCCAGTACTTC.